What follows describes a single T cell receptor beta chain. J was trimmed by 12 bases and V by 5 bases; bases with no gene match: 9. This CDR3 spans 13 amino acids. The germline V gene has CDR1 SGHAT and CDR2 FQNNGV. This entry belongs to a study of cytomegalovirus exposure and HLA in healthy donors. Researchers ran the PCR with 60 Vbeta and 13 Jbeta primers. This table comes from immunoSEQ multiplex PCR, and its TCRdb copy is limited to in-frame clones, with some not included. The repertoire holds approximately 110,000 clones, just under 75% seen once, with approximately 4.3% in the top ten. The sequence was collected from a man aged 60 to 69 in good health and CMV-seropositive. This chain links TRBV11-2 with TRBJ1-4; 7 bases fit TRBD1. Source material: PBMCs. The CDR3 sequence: CASSPTGQDELFF. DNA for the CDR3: TGTGCCAGCAGCCCGACCGGACAGGACGAACTGTTTTTT. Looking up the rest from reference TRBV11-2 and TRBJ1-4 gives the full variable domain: EAGVAQSPRYKIIEKRQSVAFWCNPISGHATLYWYQQILGQGPKLLIQFQNNGVVDDSQLPKDRFSAERLKGVDSTLKIQPAKLEDSAVYLCASSPTGQDELFFGSGTQLSVL.